These 7 T cell receptor beta chains were sequenced from one sample in a study of response to subunit inactivated influenza vaccine. MiXCR, run by TCRdb on the RT-PCR reads, gives a single entry per CDR3 protein. The profile shows a few hundred thousand distinct CDR3 sequences, around 7.9% of them singletons. The sequenced sample was PBMCs from blood, obtained around 25 months after vaccination. The receptors originated from a man aged 50 to 69 who received an inactivated influenza vaccine.

The genes are TRBV18 and TRBJ2-1; D tentatively fits TRBD1 or TRBD2 (5 bases each). Germline V gene lookup returns CDR1 KGHSH and CDR2 LQKENI. The CDR3 totals 15 residues. The V gene lost 3 bases and the J gene lost 7 bases, with 16 bases spanning the gap. Written as DNA, the CDR3 is TGTGCCAGCTCACCGGGGACGGACGGCGGGAATGAGCAGTTCTTC. Protein: CASSPGTDGGNEQFF.

This clonotype appeared many times. The chain combines TRBV29-1 with TRBJ2-5; possibly TRBD1 for D (5 bases). With 5 bases removed from V and 5 bases from J, the gap between germline ends came to 12 bases. CDR3 size: 12 residues. The germline V gene has CDR1 SQVTM and CDR2 ANQGSEA. CDR3 bases: TGCAGCGTTAGCAGGGCGTGGGAGACCCAGTACTTC. Amino acids: CSVSRAWETQYF.

This clonotype was observed a few times. The chain is built from TRBV7-2 and TRBJ2-1; 8 bases agree with TRBD2. The CDR3 contains 16 residues. Germline trimming cut 0 bases from V and 5 bases from J; bases unmatched to any gene: 6. Germline V gene data show CDR1 as SGHTA and CDR2 as FQGNSA. CDR3 sequence reads: CASSLAGTSAHNEQFF. The CDR3 nucleotides read TGTGCCAGCAGCTTAGCCGGGACTAGTGCCCACAATGAGCAGTTCTTC.

This clonotype showed up many times. The V and J genes are TRBV7-9 and TRBJ2-6, with no clear D. The CDR3 spans 17 residues. Germline V CDR1 and CDR2: SEHNR, FQNEAQ (reference sequence). V was cut by 5 bases and J by 1 base, with 15 bases left in between. The CDR3 region has the DNA TGTGCCAGCAGCACGACTGTAATAGCATCTGGGGCCAACGTCCTGACTTTC. Protein product: CASSTTVIASGANVLTF.

This chain connects TRBV5-1 to TRBJ2-1; 8 nucleotides line up with TRBD2. CDR3 length: 15 amino acids. Trimming at V came to 3 bases and at J to 8 bases, leaving 10 bases not matched to a gene. Germline V CDR1 and CDR2: SGHRS, YFSETQ. The CDR3 sequence: CASSSGTSLWDEQFF. CDR3 sequence (DNA): TGCGCCAGCAGCTCCGGGACTAGTCTCTGGGATGAGCAGTTCTTC.

This clonotype was found many times. J is TRBJ2-6 and V is TRBV2, with unresolved D. Germline V gene sequence: CDR1 SNHLY, CDR2 FYNNEI. The CDR3 totals 15 residues. V was cut by 1 base and J by 2 bases, with 6 bases left in between. CDR3 residues: CASSEDAAGANVLTF. The CDR3 DNA reads as TGTGCCAGCAGTGAAGATGCTGCTGGGGCCAACGTCCTGACTTTC. Full variable domain (rest looked up from reference TRBV2 and TRBJ2-6): EPEVTQTPSHQVTQMGQEVILRCVPISNHLYFYWYRQILGQKVEFLVSFYNNEISEKSEIFDDQFSVERPDGSNFTLKIRSTKLEDSAMYFCASSEDAAGANVLTFGAGSRLTVL.

This clonotype was seen many times. J is TRBJ1-5 and V is TRBV19; D gene uncertain. The V end was cut by 0 bases, the J end by 1 base, with 1 base between. The CDR3 extends over 13 amino acids. In germline, CDR1 is LNHDA, CDR2 SQIVND (reference sequence). CDR3 loop: CASSIESNQPQHF. As DNA, the CDR3 is TGTGCCAGTAGTATAGAGAGCAATCAGCCCCAGCATTTT. Based on the CDR3 plus reference TRBV19 and TRBJ1-5, the full variable domain is DGGITQSPKYLFRKEGQNVTLSCEQNLNHDAMYWYRQDPGQGLRLIYYSQIVNDFQKGDIAEGYSVSREKKESFPLTVTSAQKNPTAFYLCASSIESNQPQHFGDGTRLSIL.